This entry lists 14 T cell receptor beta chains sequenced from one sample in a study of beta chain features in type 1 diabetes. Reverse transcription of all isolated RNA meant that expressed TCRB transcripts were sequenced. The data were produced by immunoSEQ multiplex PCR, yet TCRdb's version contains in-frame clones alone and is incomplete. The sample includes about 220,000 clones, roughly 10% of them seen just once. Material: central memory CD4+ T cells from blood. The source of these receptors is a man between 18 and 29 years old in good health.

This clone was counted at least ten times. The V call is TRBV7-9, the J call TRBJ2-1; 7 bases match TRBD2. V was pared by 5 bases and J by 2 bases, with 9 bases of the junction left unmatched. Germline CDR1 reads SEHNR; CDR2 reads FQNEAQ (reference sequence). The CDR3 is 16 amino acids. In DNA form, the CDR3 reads TGTGCCAGCAGCCCCCCTGTAGCGGGCGCCTACAATGAGCAGTTCTTC. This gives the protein CASSPPVAGAYNEQFF.

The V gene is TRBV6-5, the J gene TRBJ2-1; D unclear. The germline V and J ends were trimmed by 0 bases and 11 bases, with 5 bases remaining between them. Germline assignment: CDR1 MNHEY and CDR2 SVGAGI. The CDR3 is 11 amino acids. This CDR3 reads CASSYSRKQFF. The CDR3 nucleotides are TGTGCCAGCAGTTACTCCAGGAAGCAGTTCTTC.

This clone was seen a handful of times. CDR3 sequence reads: CASSHSGGYSGNTIYF. The CDR3 DNA is TGTGCCAGCAGCCATTCAGGGGGCTACTCTGGAAACACCATATATTTT. The V call is TRBV14, the J call TRBJ1-3, with 8 bases that match TRBD1. The junction had 4 bases not matched to a gene; V was cut back by 3 bases and J by 0 bases. Looked up from germline, CDR1 is SGHDN and CDR2 is FVKESK. The CDR3 covers 16 residues. Filled out from reference TRBV14 and TRBJ1-3, the complete variable domain reads EAGVTQFPSHSVIEKGQTVTLRCDPISGHDNLYWYRRVMGKEIKFLLHFVKESKQDESGMPNNRFLAERTGGTYSTLKVQPAELEDSGVYFCASSHSGGYSGNTIYFGEGSWLTVV.

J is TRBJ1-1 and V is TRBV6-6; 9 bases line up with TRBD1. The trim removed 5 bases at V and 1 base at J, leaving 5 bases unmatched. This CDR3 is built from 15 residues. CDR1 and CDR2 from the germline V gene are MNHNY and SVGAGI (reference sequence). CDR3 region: CASSTGQGTNTEAFF. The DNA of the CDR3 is TGTGCCAGCAGTACCGGACAGGGGACGAACACTGAAGCTTTCTTT.

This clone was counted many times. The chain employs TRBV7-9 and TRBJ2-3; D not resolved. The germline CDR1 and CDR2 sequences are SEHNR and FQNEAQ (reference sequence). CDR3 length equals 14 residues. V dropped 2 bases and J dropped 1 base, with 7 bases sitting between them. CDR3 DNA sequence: TGTGCCAGCAGCTTATATGGGGGCACAGATACGCAGTATTTT. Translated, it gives CASSLYGGTDTQYF.

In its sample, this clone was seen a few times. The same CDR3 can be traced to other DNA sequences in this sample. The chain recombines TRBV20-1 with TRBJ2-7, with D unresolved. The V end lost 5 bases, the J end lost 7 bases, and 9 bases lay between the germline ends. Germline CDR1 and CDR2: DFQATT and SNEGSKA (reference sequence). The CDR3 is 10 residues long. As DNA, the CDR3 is TGCAGTGCTTTCTTACGGGAGCAGTACTTC. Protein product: CSAFLREQYF.

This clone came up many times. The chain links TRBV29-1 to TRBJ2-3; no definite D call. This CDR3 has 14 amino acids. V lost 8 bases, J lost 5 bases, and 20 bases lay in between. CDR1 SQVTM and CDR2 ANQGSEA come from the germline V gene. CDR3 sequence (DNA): TGCAGCTCCAATTTAGGGTACCCCGGAGATACGCAGTATTTT. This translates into CSSNLGYPGDTQYF.

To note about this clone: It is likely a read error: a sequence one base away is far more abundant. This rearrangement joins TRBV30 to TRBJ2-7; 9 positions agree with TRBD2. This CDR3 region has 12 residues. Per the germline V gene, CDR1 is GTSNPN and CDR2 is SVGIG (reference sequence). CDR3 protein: CAGSGGRSEQYF. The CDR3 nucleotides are TGTGCCGGGAGCGGGGGGCGAAGCGAGCAGTACTTC.

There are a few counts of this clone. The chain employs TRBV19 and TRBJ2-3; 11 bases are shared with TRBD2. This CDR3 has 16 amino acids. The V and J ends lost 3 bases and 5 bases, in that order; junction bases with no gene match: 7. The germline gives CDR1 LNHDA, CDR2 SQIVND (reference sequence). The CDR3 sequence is CASSIEASGRKDTQYF. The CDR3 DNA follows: TGTGCCAGTAGTATTGAGGCTAGCGGGAGGAAAGATACGCAGTATTTT.

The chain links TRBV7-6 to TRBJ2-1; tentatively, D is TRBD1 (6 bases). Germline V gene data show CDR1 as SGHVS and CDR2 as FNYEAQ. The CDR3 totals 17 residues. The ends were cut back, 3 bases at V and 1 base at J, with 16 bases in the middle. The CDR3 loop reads CASSFTGTRGSYNEQFF. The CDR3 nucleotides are TGTGCCAGCAGCTTTACAGGGACCCGTGGGTCCTACAATGAGCAGTTCTTC.

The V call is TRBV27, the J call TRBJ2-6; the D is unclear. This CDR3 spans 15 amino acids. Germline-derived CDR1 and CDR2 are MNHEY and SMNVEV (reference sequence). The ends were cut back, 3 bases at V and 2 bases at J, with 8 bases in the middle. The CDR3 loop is CASSFSRAGANVLTF. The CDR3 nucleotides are TGTGCCAGCAGTTTCTCCCGCGCTGGGGCCAACGTCCTGACTTTC.

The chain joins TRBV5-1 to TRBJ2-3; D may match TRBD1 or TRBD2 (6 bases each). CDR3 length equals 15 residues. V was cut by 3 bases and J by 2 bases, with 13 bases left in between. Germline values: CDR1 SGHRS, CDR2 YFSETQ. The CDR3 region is CASSSGAGFTDTQYF. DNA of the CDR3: TGCGCCAGCAGCTCAGGGGCGGGATTCACAGATACGCAGTATTTT.

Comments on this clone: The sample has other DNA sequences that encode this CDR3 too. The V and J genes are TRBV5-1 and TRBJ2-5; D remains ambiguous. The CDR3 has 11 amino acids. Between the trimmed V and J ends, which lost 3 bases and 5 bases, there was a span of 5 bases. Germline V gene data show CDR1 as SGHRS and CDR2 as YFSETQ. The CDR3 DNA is TGCGCCAGCAGCTCCCAGGAGACCCAGTACTTC. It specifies CASSSQETQYF.

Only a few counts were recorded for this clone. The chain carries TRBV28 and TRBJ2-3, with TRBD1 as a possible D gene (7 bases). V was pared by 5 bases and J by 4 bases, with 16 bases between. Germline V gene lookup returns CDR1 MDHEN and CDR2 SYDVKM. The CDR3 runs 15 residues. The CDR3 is CASSTRQGGPDTQYF. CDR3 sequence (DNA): TGTGCCAGCAGTACAAGACAGGGAGGTCCAGATACGCAGTATTTT.